Detailed here is one T cell receptor beta chain. Its antigen is still unknown. V was trimmed by 4 bases and J by 4 bases, leaving 8 bases between them. Germline CDR1 is SGHDT and CDR2 is YYEEEE. This CDR3 has 12 amino acids. This entry is derived from a study of cytomegalovirus exposure and HLA in healthy donors. General observations from the study: Being productive about 87% or about 30% of the time was typical of most TCR beta V segments in an earlier analysis.

PCR involved 60 Vbeta and 13 Jbeta primers. Only in-frame clones appear in the TCRdb table, and some are missing; sequencing was by immunoSEQ multiplex PCR. The sample lists about 190,000 clones; about 85% were seen once. The V gene is TRBV5-6, the J gene TRBJ1-1; D is ambiguous. The sequenced sample was PBMCs. This clonotype was obtained from a boy younger than 10 in good health and CMV-seronegative. This chain's CDR3 is CASSLSSTEAFF. The CDR3 DNA is TGTGCCAGCAGCCTGTCTTCCACTGAAGCTTTCTTT. Looking up the rest from reference TRBV5-6 and TRBJ1-1 gives the full variable domain: DAGVTQSPTHLIKTRGQQVTLRCSPKSGHDTVSWYQQALGQGPQFIFQYYEEEERQRGNFPDRFSGHQFPNYSSELNVNALLLGDSALYLCASSLSSTEAFFGQGTRLTVV.